This T cell receptor (beta chain) was identified during a study of cytomegalovirus exposure and HLA in healthy donors. The germline CDR1 and CDR2 sequences are GTSNPN and SVGIG (reference sequence). The CDR3 extends over 16 amino acids. The ends lost 4 bases at V and 0 bases at J; junction bases unmatched: 4. The PCR employed 60 Vbeta primers together with 13 Jbeta primers. This table comes from immunoSEQ multiplex PCR, and its TCRdb copy is limited to in-frame clones, with some not included. The profile shows tens of thousands of clones, roughly 84% of them singletons. Specimen: PBMCs. This chain joins TRBV30 and TRBJ2-2; 11 bases align to TRBD2. The receptor was isolated from a woman aged 18-29 years in good health and CMV-seronegative. The CDR3 region is CAWIGTSGANTGELFF. For the CDR3, the DNA is TGTGCCTGGATAGGGACTAGCGGCGCGAACACCGGGGAGCTGTTTTTT.